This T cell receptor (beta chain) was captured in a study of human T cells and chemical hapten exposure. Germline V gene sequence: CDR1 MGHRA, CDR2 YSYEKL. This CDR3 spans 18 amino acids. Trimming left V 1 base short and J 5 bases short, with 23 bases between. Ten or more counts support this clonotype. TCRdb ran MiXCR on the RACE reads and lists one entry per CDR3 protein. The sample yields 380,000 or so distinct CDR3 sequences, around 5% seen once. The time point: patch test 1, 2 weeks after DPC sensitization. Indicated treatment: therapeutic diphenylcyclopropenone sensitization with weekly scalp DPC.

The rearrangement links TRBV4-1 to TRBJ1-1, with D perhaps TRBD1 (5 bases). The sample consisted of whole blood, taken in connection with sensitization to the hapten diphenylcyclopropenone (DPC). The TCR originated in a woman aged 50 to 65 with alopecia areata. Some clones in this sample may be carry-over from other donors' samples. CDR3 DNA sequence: TGCGCCAGCAGCCAAGGAGCCGGATTTTCGCAGGGAGATACTGAAGCTTTCTTT. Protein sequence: CASSQGAGFSQGDTEAFF.